A selection of T cell receptor beta chains follows, all from one sample in a study of blood T cell repertoires in COVID-19. Using immunoSEQ multiplex PCR, the repertoire was profiled, and TCRdb retains in-frame clones only, with some absent. In the table there are roughly 66,000 clones, around 90% of which are singletons. Material: peripheral blood. Receptor source: a human donor in a cohort sampled during active COVID-19. Both conserved end residues are part of each CDR3. Fields, in order: J gene, CDR3 length, D gene, V gene, clone size, CDR3 DNA, CDR3 protein. The D gene is left open where the match is weak. A clone size is listed for some rows: how often the clone was seen (once, few, many), or a class if it is expanded.

>TRBJ2-3|13|TRBD1|TRBV24-1|NA
TGTGCCAGCCGACAGGGGAGTAGAGATACGCAGTATTTT
CASRQGSRDTQYF
>TRBJ1-2|15|NA|TRBV4-2|NA
TGTGCCAGCAGCCCAGGGAATAGGGCTAACTATGGCTACACCTTC
CASSPGNRANYGYTF
>TRBJ2-1|15|NA|TRBV5-6|NA
TGTGCCAGCAGCCCCTCGGCGGGACTCCGCCATGAGCAGTTCTTC
CASSPSAGLRHEQFF
>TRBJ1-3|12|NA|TRBV29-1|NA
TGCAGCTTCCTCGAGGAGGGGAACACCATATATTTT
CSFLEEGNTIYF
>TRBJ2-2|16|TRBD1|TRBV3-1/TRBV3-2|NA
TGTGCCAGCAGCCACAAGGGACAGGGTCTCACCGGGGAGCTGTTTTTT
CASSHKGQGLTGELFF
>TRBJ1-2|13|TRBD1|TRBV6-5|NA
TGTGCCAGCTCGGGACAGACTAACTATGGCTACACCTTC
CASSGQTNYGYTF
>TRBJ2-5|15|NA|TRBV7-2|NA
TGTGCCAGCAGCTTGTACAGGGTAGGCCAAGAGACCCAGTACTTC
CASSLYRVGQETQYF
>TRBJ2-3|14|NA|TRBV24-1|NA
TGTGCCACCAACCCGGGGAAGGGCACAGATACGCAGTATTTT
CATNPGKGTDTQYF
>TRBJ1-1|14|NA|TRBV28|NA
TGTGCCAGCAGACGTGACAGCTCGAACACTGAAGCTTTCTTT
CASRRDSSNTEAFF
>TRBJ1-4|14|NA|TRBV7-9|NA
TGTGCCAGCAGCCTAGGCGGGGGGGTTAAAAAACTGTTTTTT
CASSLGGGVKKLFF
>TRBJ2-3|13|NA|TRBV5-1|few
TGCGCCAGCAGCCCCGTCCTCCCAGATACGCAGTATTTT
CASSPVLPDTQYF
>TRBJ2-7|13|TRBD2|TRBV3-1/TRBV3-2|NA
TGTGCCAGCAGCCGGGGACTAGTCTACGAGCAGTACTTC
CASSRGLVYEQYF
>TRBJ2-2|15|NA|TRBV7-2|NA
TGTGCCAGCAGCTTAGTTGCAGGGGATCCCGGGGAGCTGTTTTTT
CASSLVAGDPGELFF
>TRBJ2-5|17|TRBD2|TRBV11-2|NA
TGTGCCAGCAGCCCTCGGCGGGGGGGGGTCTTCAGGGAGACCCAGTACTTC
CASSPRRGGVFRETQYF
>TRBJ2-2|15|TRBD1|TRBV18|NA
TGTGCCAGCTCGACGGGACAGGGGGCGACCGGGGAGCTGTTTTTT
CASSTGQGATGELFF
>TRBJ2-3|15|NA|TRBV28|once
TGTGCCAGCAGTTTCAGAAGGGGCCGGACAGATACGCAGTATTTT
CASSFRRGRTDTQYF
>TRBJ2-7|13|NA|TRBV15|NA
TGTGCCACCAGCATCGACAGAAGAAACGAGCAGTACTTC
CATSIDRRNEQYF
>TRBJ2-3|16|NA|TRBV5-1|NA
TGCGCCAGCAGCTTGGCCCCAGAGCGGCTCACAGATACGCAGTATTTT
CASSLAPERLTDTQYF
>TRBJ1-5|17|NA|TRBV5-5|NA
TGTGCCAGCAGCTTTGCGGGGACGGGTTATAGCAATCAGCCCCAGCATTTT
CASSFAGTGYSNQPQHF
>TRBJ2-3|14|NA|TRBV3-1/TRBV3-2|NA
TGTGCCAGCAGCCTCGAGCCGAGCACAGATACGCAGTATTTT
CASSLEPSTDTQYF
>TRBJ2-1|16|TRBD2|TRBV18|NA
TGTGCCAGCTCACCGCCCATAGCGGGGATGTACAATGAGCAGTTCTTC
CASSPPIAGMYNEQFF
>TRBJ2-5|13|NA|TRBV19|NA
TGTGCCAGTAGTATTAGCGTCCAAGAGACCCAGTACTTC
CASSISVQETQYF
>TRBJ2-1|11|NA|TRBV30|NA
TGTGCCTGGAGGTCTAGGAGTGAGCAGTTCTTC
CAWRSRSEQFF
>TRBJ1-4|18|TRBD1|TRBV3-1/TRBV3-2|NA
TGTGCCAGCAGCCAAGAGGGCTCCGGGGACAGTGGTAATGAAAAACTGTTTTTT
CASSQEGSGDSGNEKLFF
>TRBJ1-3|16|TRBD1|TRBV27|NA
TGTGCCAGCAGTTCGACAGGGATCCTATCTGGAAACACCATATATTTT
CASSSTGILSGNTIYF
>TRBJ1-1|11|NA|TRBV29-1|NA
TGCAGCGTTGGTCGGAACACTGAAGCTTTCTTT
CSVGRNTEAFF
>TRBJ2-2|15|NA|TRBV9|NA
TGTGCCAGCAGCACCGGTTGGGGGGAGACCGGGGAGCTGTTTTTT
CASSTGWGETGELFF
>TRBJ2-2|19|TRBD2|TRBV7-9|NA
TGTGCCAGCAGCCAGAGTGGACTAGCGGGGGCCATTAACACCGGGGAGCTGTTTTTT
CASSQSGLAGAINTGELFF
>TRBJ1-1|18|TRBD1|TRBV14|NA
TGTGCCAGCAGCCAAGATCCTCAGGACAGGCCAGGGTACCGGGAAGCTTTCTTT
CASSQDPQDRPGYREAFF
>TRBJ2-3|16|NA|TRBV28|NA
TGTGCCAGCAGTCAAATTCCGCCGGGTAGCACAGATACGCAGTATTTT
CASSQIPPGSTDTQYF
>TRBJ2-5|15|TRBD2|TRBV3-1/TRBV3-2|NA
TGTGCCAGCAGCCAAAACAGCGGGGGACAAGAGACCCAGTACTTC
CASSQNSGGQETQYF
>TRBJ2-1|14|NA|TRBV6-5|NA
TGTGCCAGCAGTTATCTTTCCTCTAACAATGAGCAGTTCTTC
CASSYLSSNNEQFF
>TRBJ1-1|15|TRBD1|TRBV5-6|NA
TGTGCCAGCAGCTCCCTACAGGGGAAGAACACTGAAGCTTTCTTT
CASSSLQGKNTEAFF
>TRBJ2-1|15|NA|TRBV5-1|NA
TGCGCCAGCAGCTTCGCGGATAGCTCCTACAATGAGCAGTTCTTC
CASSFADSSYNEQFF
>TRBJ2-1|15|NA|TRBV9|NA
TGTGCCAGCAGCGTAATTGTTAGCCCCCCCTATGAGCAGTTCTTC
CASSVIVSPPYEQFF
>TRBJ2-1|14|NA|TRBV6-5|once
TGTGCCAGCACCCCAGGCCCAGGGAACAATGAGCAGTTCTTC
CASTPGPGNNEQFF
>TRBJ2-3|16|TRBD2|TRBV7-2|NA
TGTGCCAGCAGCTTAGATGTAGCGGGGGCCTCAGATACGCAGTATTTT
CASSLDVAGASDTQYF
>TRBJ2-2|16|TRBD2|TRBV28|NA
TGTGCCAGCAGTGGGTGGCGGGAGTCGAACACCGGGGAGCTGTTTTTT
CASSGWRESNTGELFF